The T cell receptor beta chain under discussion was sequenced for a study of blood T cell repertoires in COVID-19. Repertoires were generated with immunoSEQ multiplex PCR, while TCRdb's copy carries only in-frame clones and drops some. In the table there are about 480,000 clones, around 90% of which are singletons. The V end was cut by 0 bases, the J end by 3 bases, with 12 bases between. Germline assignment: CDR1 SGHNT and CDR2 YYREEE (reference sequence). This CDR3 is 15 amino acids long. Sequenced: PBMCs or T cells enriched from blood (not recorded which). This sequence originates from a woman aged 18-35 years with acute COVID-19. This sequence joins TRBV5-4 and TRBJ1-1; D is unclear. CDR3 bases: TGTGCCAGCAGCTTGGGGAGGGCGAGGGACACTGAAGCTTTCTTT. Its translation: CASSLGRARDTEAFF.